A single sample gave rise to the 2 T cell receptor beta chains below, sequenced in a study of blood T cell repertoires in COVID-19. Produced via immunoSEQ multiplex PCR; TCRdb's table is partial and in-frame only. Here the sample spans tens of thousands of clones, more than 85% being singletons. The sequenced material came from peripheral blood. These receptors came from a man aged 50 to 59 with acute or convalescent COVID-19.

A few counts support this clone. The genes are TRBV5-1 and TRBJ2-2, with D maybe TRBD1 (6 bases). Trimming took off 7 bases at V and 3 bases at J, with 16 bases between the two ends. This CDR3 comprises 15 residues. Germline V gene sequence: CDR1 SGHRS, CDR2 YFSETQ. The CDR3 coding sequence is TGCGCCAGCGCGAGAAGGGCAGGGGACACCGGGGAGCTGTTTTTT. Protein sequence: CASARRAGDTGELFF. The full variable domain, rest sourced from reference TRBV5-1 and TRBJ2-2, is KAGVTQTPRYLIKTRGQQVTLSCSPISGHRSVSWYQQTPGQGLQFLFEYFSETQRNKGNFPGRFSGRQFSNSRSEMNVSTLELGDSALYLCASARRAGDTGELFFGEGSRLTVL.

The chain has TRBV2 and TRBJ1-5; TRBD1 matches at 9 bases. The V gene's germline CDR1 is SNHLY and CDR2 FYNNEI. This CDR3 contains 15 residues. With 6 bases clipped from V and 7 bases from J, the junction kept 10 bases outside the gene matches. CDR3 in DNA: TGTGCCAGCAGCCCAGGACAGGGGTCGTACCAGCCCCAGCATTTT. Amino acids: CASSPGQGSYQPQHF.